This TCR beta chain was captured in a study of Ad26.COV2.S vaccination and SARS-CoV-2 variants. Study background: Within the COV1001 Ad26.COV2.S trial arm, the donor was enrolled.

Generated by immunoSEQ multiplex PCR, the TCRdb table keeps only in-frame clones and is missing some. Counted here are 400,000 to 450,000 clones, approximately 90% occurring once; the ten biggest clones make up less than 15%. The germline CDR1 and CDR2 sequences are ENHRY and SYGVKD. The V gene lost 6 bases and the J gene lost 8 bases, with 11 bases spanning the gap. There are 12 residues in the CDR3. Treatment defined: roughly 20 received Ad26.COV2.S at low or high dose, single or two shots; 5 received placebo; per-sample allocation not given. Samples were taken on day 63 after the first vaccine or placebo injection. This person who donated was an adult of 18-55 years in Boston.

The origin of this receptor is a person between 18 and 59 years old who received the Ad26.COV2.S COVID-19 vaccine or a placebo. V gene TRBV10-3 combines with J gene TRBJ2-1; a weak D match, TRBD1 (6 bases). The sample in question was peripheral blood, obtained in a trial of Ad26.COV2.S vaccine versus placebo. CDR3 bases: TGTGCCATCAGAAATGAGGGGGATGAGCAGTTCTTC. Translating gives CAIRNEGDEQFF.